A single sample is the source of the 17 T cell receptor beta chains below, sequenced in a study of cytomegalovirus exposure and HLA in healthy donors. PCR was performed using 60 Vbeta and 13 Jbeta primers. Sequencing used immunoSEQ multiplex PCR; TCRdb keeps in-frame clones, though not all of them. The sample consists of under 150,000 clones, 80% of them appearing once. Material: PBMCs. The receptors shown here come from a male donor in good health and CMV-seronegative.

The sample holds one count of this clone. The chain uses TRBV28 and TRBJ1-3; 8 bases agree with TRBD1. Looked up from germline, CDR1 is MDHEN and CDR2 is SYDVKM. V gave up 5 bases and J gave up 7 bases; unmatched junction bases: 7. The CDR3 spans 14 residues. The CDR3 DNA follows: TGTGCCAGCAGTATGTACAGGGACAGGAACACCATATATTTT. It translates to CASSMYRDRNTIYF.

V usage is TRBV6-1 and J usage is TRBJ1-5; 7 positions agree with TRBD1. This CDR3 spans 16 amino acids. V lost 1 base, J lost 3 bases, and 6 bases stayed unmatched. Germline CDR1 MNHNS, CDR2 SASEGT. Here the CDR3 reads CASSEVGQAFNQPQHF. CDR3 DNA sequence: TGTGCCAGCAGTGAAGTTGGACAGGCCTTCAATCAGCCCCAGCATTTT.

This chain links TRBV18 with TRBJ2-2; D might be TRBD1 (6 bases). The CDR3 totals 17 residues. Trimming removed 2 bases from V and 2 bases from J, with 15 bases in between. CDR1 and CDR2 from the germline V gene are KGHSH and LQKENI. The CDR3 is CASSPFGGQTNTGELFF. The CDR3 region has the DNA TGTGCCAGCTCACCATTCGGAGGACAGACAAACACCGGGGAGCTGTTTTTT. Filled out from reference TRBV18 and TRBJ2-2, the complete variable domain reads NAGVMQNPRHLVRRRGQEARLRCSPMKGHSHVYWYRQLPEEGLKFMVYLQKENIIDESGMPKERFSAEFPKEGPSILRIQQVVRGDSAAYFCASSPFGGQTNTGELFFGEGSRLTVL.

On this clone itself: The junction departs from germline at one end; a sequencing error may be responsible. The chain recombines TRBV11-2 with TRBJ1-2; 8 bases are shared with TRBD1. The V gene's germline CDR1 is SGHAT and CDR2 FQNNGV. The CDR3 extends over 15 amino acids. CDR3 nucleotides: TGTGCCAGCAGCTTAGATATCTTTCGCGCGGGACAGGCGGACTTC. It encodes CASSLDIFRAGQADF. The complete variable domain, with remaining parts taken from reference TRBV11-2 and TRBJ1-2, reads EAGVAQSPRYKIIEKRQSVAFWCNPISGHATLYWYQQILGQGPKLLIQFQNNGVVDDSQLPKDRFSAERLKGVDSTLKIQPAKLEDSAVYLCASSLDIFRAGQADFGSGTRLTVV.

The gene calls are TRBV18 and TRBJ1-2, with TRBD1 identical over 10 bases. CDR3 length: 14 residues. V gave up 2 bases and J gave up 8 bases; unmatched junction bases: 5. Germline V gene data show CDR1 as KGHSH and CDR2 as LQKENI. The CDR3 protein is CASSPAGQGIGYTF. CDR3 DNA sequence: TGTGCCAGCTCACCAGCGGGACAGGGGATAGGCTACACCTTC.

This chain uses TRBV28 with TRBJ1-2; 9 bases line up with TRBD1. V shed 6 bases and J 2 bases; nucleotides not matched to a gene: 13. The CDR3 spans 17 residues. Germline V gene sequence: CDR1 MDHEN, CDR2 SYDVKM. The CDR3 reads CASSLRDRANKNYGYTF. For the CDR3, the DNA is TGTGCCAGCAGCCTCCGGGACAGGGCAAATAAGAACTATGGCTACACCTTC.

This clone was found a few times. The chain is built from TRBV7-8 and TRBJ2-1, with 8 bases matching TRBD1. Germline loops: CDR1 SGHVS, CDR2 FQNEAQ. V gave up 5 bases and J gave up 8 bases; unmatched junction bases: 5. The CDR3 covers 13 residues. As DNA, the CDR3 is TGTGCCAGCAGCCAGGACAGGGAGGATGAGCAGTTCTTC. Amino acids: CASSQDREDEQFF.

This chain connects TRBV30 to TRBJ1-2; 7 nucleotides match TRBD1. The CDR3 loop spans 12 amino acids. The trim removed 4 bases at V and 8 bases at J, leaving 7 bases unmatched. The V gene's germline CDR1 is GTSNPN and CDR2 SVGIG (reference sequence). The CDR3 loop is CAWISRGRGYTF. For the CDR3, the DNA is TGTGCCTGGATTTCCAGGGGGAGAGGCTACACCTTC.

Only one count was recorded for this clone. The J gene is TRBJ2-5, the V gene TRBV29-1, with 11 bases fitting TRBD1. V shed 6 bases, J shed 3 bases, and the junction held 6 bases outside the gene matches. Germline-derived CDR1 and CDR2 are SQVTM and ANQGSEA. The CDR3 contains 14 residues. The CDR3 region is CSVRDRGVEETQYF. The DNA for the CDR3 is TGCAGCGTGAGGGACAGGGGGGTTGAAGAGACCCAGTACTTC.

The chain carries TRBV4-3 and TRBJ2-1, with D perhaps TRBD2 (6 bases). This CDR3 is built from 16 residues. Germline V CDR1 and CDR2: LGHNA, YSLEER. The germline V and J ends were trimmed by 4 bases and 8 bases, with 21 bases remaining between them. The CDR3 coding sequence is TGCGCCAGCAGCCGCCTCACCGGAGGGTCCGTCGATGAGCAGTTCTTC. Protein: CASSRLTGGSVDEQFF.

Regarding this clone: Other DNA variants within this sample encode the same CDR3. J is TRBJ1-2 and V is TRBV6-5; a weak D match, TRBD1 (6 bases). This CDR3 contains 12 residues. The V and J ends lost 3 bases and 8 bases respectively, with 10 bases between them. The germline gives CDR1 MNHEY, CDR2 SVGAGI. The CDR3 protein is CASSYDGTGYTF. The CDR3 DNA sequence: TGTGCCAGCAGTTATGATGGGACAGGCTACACCTTC.

The V call is TRBV23-1, the J call TRBJ2-7; 8 nucleotides match TRBD1. TRBV23-1 falls under the ORF class, with uncertain function. The V and J ends lost 6 bases and 5 bases, in that order; junction bases with no gene match: 12. This CDR3 comprises 15 residues. The CDR3 nucleotides read TGCGCCAGCAGCCATGATCCGGACAGGGTCCACGAGCAGTACTTC. Its protein product is CASSHDPDRVHEQYF.

The genes are TRBV4-3 and TRBJ2-3; TRBD1 matches at 7 bases. The CDR3 length is 15 residues. The V segment lost 2 bases and the J segment 6 bases; nucleotides outside the gene matches: 8. Germline CDR1 LGHNA, CDR2 YSLEER. The CDR3 DNA reads as TGCGCCAGCAGCCAATACAGGGGCGGGCTGGATACGCAGTATTTT. This encodes CASSQYRGGLDTQYF.

V gene TRBV5-1 combines with J gene TRBJ1-1; the D gene is possibly TRBD1 (5 bases). Per germline, CDR1 SGHRS and CDR2 YFSETQ. Trimming cost V 4 bases and J 11 bases, with 15 bases left between them. The CDR3 has 12 residues. CDR3 in DNA: TGCGCCAGCAGCAGAGATGGGGGGTCGGCTTTCTTT. It codes for CASSRDGGSAFF. Using reference TRBV5-1 and TRBJ1-1 for the parts outside the CDR3, the full variable domain is KAGVTQTPRYLIKTRGQQVTLSCSPISGHRSVSWYQQTPGQGLQFLFEYFSETQRNKGNFPGRFSGRQFSNSRSEMNVSTLELGDSALYLCASSRDGGSAFFGQGTRLTVV.

This clone was observed once. V and J are TRBV7-9 and TRBJ2-3, with 10 bases aligning to TRBD1. The V gene's germline CDR1 is SEHNR and CDR2 FQNEAQ (reference sequence). The junction had 10 bases not matched to a gene; V was cut back by 3 bases and J by 4 bases. The CDR3 runs 17 residues. The DNA of the CDR3 is TGTGCCAGCAGCTTGGGCCAGACAGGGGGCTTGTCAGATACGCAGTATTTT. Translated, it gives CASSLGQTGGLSDTQYF.

This clone appeared a single time. This chain uses TRBV10-1 with TRBJ2-1, with D perhaps TRBD2 (6 bases). This CDR3 comprises 15 residues. Deletions cut 4 bases from V and 2 bases from J, with 12 bases between. Germline values: CDR1 WNHNN, CDR2 SYGVQD (reference sequence). CDR3 nucleotides: TGCGCCAGCAGTGGGGGGACGGGGGCCTACAATGAGCAGTTCTTC. As protein: CASSGGTGAYNEQFF.

J is TRBJ1-1 and V is TRBV28; D is uncertain. Germline loops: CDR1 MDHEN, CDR2 SYDVKM. The CDR3 is 13 residues long. Trimming took off 4 bases at V and 4 bases at J, with 10 bases between the two ends. Written as DNA, the CDR3 is TGTGCCAGCAGTTCTCCCCTGAGCACTGAAGCTTTCTTT. Amino acids: CASSSPLSTEAFF.